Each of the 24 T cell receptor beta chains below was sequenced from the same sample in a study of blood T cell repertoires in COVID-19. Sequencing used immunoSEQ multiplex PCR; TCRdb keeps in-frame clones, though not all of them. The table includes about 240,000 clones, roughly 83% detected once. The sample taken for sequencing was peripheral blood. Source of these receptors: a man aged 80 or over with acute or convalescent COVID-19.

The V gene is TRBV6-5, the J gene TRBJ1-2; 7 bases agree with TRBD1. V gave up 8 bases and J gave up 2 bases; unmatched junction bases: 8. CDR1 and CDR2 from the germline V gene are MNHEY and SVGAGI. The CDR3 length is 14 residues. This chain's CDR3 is CASGPRGSNYGYTF. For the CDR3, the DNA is TGTGCCAGCGGTCCCAGGGGGTCCAACTATGGCTACACCTTC.

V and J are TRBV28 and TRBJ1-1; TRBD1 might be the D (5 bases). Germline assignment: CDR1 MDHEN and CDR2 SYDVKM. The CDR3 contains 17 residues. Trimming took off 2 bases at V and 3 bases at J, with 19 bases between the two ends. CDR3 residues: CASSLNGLSGGDTEAFF. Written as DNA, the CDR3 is TGTGCCAGCAGTTTAAACGGGTTGTCGGGGGGGGACACTGAAGCTTTCTTT.

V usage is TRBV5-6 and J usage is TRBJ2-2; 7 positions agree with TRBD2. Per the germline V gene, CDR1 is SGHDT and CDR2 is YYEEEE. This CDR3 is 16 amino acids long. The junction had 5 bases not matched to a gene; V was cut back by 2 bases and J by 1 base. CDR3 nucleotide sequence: TGTGCCAGCAGCTTCGGAGGGAGGGGGAACACCGGGGAGCTGTTTTTT. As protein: CASSFGGRGNTGELFF.

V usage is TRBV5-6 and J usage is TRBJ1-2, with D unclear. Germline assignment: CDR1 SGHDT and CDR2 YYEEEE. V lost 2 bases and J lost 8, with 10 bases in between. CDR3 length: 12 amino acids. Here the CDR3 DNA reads TGTGCCAGCAGCTTACCAGGCTACGGCTACACCTTC. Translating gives CASSLPGYGYTF. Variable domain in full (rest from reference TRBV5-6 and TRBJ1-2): DAGVTQSPTHLIKTRGQQVTLRCSPKSGHDTVSWYQQALGQGPQFIFQYYEEEERQRGNFPDRFSGHQFPNYSSELNVNALLLGDSALYLCASSLPGYGYTFGSGTRLTVV.

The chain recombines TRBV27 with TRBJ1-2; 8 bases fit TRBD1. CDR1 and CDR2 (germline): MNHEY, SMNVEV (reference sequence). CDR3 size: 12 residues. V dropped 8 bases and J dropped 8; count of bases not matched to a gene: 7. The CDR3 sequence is CASWTGWEGYTF. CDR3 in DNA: TGTGCCAGCTGGACAGGGTGGGAGGGCTACACCTTC.

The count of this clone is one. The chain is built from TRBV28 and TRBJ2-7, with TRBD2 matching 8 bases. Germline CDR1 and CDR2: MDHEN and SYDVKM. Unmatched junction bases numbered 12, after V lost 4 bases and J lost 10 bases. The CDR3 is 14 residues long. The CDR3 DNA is TGTGCCAGCAGTTCAGGATTCCGCGGGGGGAGACAGTACTTC. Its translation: CASSSGFRGGRQYF.

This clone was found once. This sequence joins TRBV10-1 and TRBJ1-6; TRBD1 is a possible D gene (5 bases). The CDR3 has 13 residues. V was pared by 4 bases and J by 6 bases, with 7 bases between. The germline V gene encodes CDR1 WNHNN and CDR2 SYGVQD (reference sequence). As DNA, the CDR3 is TGCGCCAGCAGTGGACAGCTTAATTCACCCCTCCACTTT. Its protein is CASSGQLNSPLHF.

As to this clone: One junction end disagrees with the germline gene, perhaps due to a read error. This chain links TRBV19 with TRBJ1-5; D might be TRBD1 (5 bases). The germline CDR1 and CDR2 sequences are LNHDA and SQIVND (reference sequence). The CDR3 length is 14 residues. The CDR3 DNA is TGTGCCAGTAGTCTAGACAGCGCGTATCAGCCCCAGCATTTT. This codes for CASSLDSAYQPQHF.

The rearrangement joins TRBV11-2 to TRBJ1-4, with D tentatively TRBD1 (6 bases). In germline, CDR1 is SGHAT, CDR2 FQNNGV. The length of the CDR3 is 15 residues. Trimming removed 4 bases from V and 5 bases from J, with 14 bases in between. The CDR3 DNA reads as TGTGCCAGCAGCTCAACAGGGAGCCCCAATGAAAAACTGTTTTTT. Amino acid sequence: CASSSTGSPNEKLFF. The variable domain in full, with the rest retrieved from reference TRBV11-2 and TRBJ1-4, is EAGVAQSPRYKIIEKRQSVAFWCNPISGHATLYWYQQILGQGPKLLIQFQNNGVVDDSQLPKDRFSAERLKGVDSTLKIQPAKLEDSAVYLCASSSTGSPNEKLFFGSGTQLSVL.

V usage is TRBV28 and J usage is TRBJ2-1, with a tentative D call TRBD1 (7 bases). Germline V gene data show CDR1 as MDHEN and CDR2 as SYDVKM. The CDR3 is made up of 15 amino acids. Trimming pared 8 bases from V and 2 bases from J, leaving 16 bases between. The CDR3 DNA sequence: TGTGCCAGCTGCAGGGGGGTTAGCGCCTACAATGAGCAGTTCTTC. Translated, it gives CASCRGVSAYNEQFF. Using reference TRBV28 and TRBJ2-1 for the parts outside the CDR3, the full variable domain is DVKVTQSSRYLVKRTGEKVFLECVQDMDHENMFWYRQDPGLGLRLIYFSYDVKMKEKGDIPEGYSVSREKKERFSLILESASTNQTSMYLCASCRGVSAYNEQFFGPGTRLTVL.

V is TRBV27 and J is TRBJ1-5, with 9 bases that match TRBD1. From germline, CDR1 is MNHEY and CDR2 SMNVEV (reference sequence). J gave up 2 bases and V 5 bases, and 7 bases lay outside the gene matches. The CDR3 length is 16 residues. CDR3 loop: CASSKGQGIGNQPQHF. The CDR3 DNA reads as TGTGCCAGCAGTAAGGGACAGGGAATCGGCAATCAGCCCCAGCATTTT.

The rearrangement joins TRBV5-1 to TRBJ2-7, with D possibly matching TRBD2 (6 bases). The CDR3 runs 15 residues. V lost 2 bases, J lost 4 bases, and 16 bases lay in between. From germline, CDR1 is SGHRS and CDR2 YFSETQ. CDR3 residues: CASSFFGVAEYEQYF. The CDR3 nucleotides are TGCGCCAGCAGCTTCTTTGGGGTAGCGGAGTACGAGCAGTACTTC.

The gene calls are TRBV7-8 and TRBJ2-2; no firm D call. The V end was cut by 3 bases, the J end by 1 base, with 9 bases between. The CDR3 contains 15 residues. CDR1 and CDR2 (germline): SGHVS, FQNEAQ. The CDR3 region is CASSFKTGNTGELFF. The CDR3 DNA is TGTGCCAGCAGCTTTAAGACGGGGAACACCGGGGAGCTGTTTTTT. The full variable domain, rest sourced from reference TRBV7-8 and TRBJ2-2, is GAGVSQSPRYKVAKRGQDVALRCDPISGHVSLFWYQQALGQGPEFLTYFQNEAQLDKSGLPSDRFFAERPEGSVSTLKIQRTQQEDSAVYLCASSFKTGNTGELFFGEGSRLTVL.

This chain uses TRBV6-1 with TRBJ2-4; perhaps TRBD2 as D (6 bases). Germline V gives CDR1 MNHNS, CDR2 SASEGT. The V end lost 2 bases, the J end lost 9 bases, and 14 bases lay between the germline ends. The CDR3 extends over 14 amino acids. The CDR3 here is CASSEPWGDFIQYF. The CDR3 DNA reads TGTGCCAGCAGTGAACCGTGGGGGGATTTCATTCAGTACTTC.

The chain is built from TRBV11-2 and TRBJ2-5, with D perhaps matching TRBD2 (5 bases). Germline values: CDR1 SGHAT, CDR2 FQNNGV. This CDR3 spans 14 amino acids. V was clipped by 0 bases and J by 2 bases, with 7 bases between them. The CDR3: CASSLDVAQETQYF. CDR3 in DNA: TGTGCCAGCAGCTTAGATGTAGCGCAAGAGACCCAGTACTTC.

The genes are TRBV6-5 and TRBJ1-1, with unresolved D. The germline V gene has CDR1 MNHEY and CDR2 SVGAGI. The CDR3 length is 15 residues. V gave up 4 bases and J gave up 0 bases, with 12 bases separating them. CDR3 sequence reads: CASSSPGGMNTEAFF. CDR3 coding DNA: TGTGCCAGCAGTTCCCCGGGAGGGATGAACACTGAAGCTTTCTTT.

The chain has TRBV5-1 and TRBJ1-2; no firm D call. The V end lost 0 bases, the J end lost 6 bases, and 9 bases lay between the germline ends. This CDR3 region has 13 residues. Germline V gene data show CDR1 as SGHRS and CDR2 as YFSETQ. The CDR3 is CASSLGGGHGYTF. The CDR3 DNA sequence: TGCGCCAGCAGCTTGGGGGGAGGACATGGCTACACCTTC. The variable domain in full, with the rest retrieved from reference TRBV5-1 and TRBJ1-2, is KAGVTQTPRYLIKTRGQQVTLSCSPISGHRSVSWYQQTPGQGLQFLFEYFSETQRNKGNFPGRFSGRQFSNSRSEMNVSTLELGDSALYLCASSLGGGHGYTFGSGTRLTVV.

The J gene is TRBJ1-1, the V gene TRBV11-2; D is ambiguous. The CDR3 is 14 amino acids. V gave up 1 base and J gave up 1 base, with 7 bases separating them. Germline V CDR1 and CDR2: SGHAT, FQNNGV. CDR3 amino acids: CASSLAQKNTEAFF. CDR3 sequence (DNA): TGTGCCAGCAGCTTAGCGCAGAAGAACACTGAAGCTTTCTTT.

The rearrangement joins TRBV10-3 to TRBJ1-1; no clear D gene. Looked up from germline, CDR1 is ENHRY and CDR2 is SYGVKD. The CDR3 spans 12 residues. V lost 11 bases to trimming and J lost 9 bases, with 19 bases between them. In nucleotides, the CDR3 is TGTGCCGTCTCTACTCCGGGAAATCAAGCTTTCTTT. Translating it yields CAVSTPGNQAFF.

The CDR3 sequence is CSVGREGYNEQFF. DNA of the CDR3: TGCAGCGTTGGCAGGGAGGGCTACAATGAGCAGTTCTTC. V and J are TRBV29-1 and TRBJ2-1; the match to TRBD2 covers 7 bases. J lost 3 bases, V lost 4 bases, and 3 bases had no gene match. There are 13 residues in the CDR3. CDR1 and CDR2 from the germline V gene are SQVTM and ANQGSEA.

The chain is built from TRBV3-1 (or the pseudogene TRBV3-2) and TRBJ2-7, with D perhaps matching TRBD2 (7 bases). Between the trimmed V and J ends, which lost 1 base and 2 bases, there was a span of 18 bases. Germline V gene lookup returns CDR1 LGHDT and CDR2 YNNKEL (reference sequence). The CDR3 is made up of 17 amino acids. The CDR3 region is CASSQGGPGLFTYEQYF. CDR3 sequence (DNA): TGTGCCAGCAGCCAAGGGGGGCCGGGACTATTCACCTACGAGCAGTACTTC.

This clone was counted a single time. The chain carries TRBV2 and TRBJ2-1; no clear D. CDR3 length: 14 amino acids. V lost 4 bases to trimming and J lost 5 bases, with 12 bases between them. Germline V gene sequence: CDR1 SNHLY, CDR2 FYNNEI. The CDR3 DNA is TGTGCCAGCAGTGGGGCGCCCCGCGACAATGAGCAGTTCTTC. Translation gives CASSGAPRDNEQFF.

Here the CDR3 DNA reads TGTGCCAGCAGTGTTCGGGGGGCCCAGTACTTC. This codes for CASSVRGAQYF. J is TRBJ2-5 and V is TRBV2; TRBD2 agrees at 7 bases. The ends lost 4 bases at V and 9 bases at J; junction bases unmatched: 2. CDR1 is SNHLY and CDR2 is FYNNEI in the germline V gene. The CDR3 is 11 amino acids.

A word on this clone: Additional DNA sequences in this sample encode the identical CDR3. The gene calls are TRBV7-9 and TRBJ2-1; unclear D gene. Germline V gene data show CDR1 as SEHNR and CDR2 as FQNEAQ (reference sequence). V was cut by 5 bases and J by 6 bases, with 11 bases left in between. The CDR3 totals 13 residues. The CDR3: CASSPTSVNEQFF. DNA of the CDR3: TGTGCCAGCAGCCCCACGAGTGTCAATGAGCAGTTCTTC.